The T cell receptor beta chain under discussion was sequenced for a study of blood T cell repertoires in COVID-19. Germline lookup yields CDR1 MNHEY and CDR2 SMNVEV (reference sequence). Trimming took off 1 base at V and 0 bases at J, with 9 bases between the two ends. This CDR3 is built from 15 residues. Profiled with immunoSEQ multiplex PCR; TCRdb holds only in-frame clones, not every one. The table records 200,000 to 250,000 clones, around 80% of them present only once. The sequenced sample consisted of peripheral blood. J is TRBJ1-1 and V is TRBV27; no definite D call. The TCR sequence derives from a man aged 45-60 years with active or convalescent COVID-19. The CDR3 DNA reads TGTGCCAGCAGTTTATTAGGAGGGATGAACACTGAAGCTTTCTTT. This codes for CASSLLGGMNTEAFF.